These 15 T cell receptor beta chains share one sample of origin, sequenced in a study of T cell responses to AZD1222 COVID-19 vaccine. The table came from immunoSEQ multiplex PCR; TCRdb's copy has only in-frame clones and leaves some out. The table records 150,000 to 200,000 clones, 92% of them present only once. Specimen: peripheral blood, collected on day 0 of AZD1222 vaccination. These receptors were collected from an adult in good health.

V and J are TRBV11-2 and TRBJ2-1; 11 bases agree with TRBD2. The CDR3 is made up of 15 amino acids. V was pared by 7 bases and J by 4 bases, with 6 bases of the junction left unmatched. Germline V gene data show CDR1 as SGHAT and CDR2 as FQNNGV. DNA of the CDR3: TGTGCCAGCACCCTGACTAGCGGGACATACAATGAGCAGTTCTTC. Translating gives CASTLTSGTYNEQFF.

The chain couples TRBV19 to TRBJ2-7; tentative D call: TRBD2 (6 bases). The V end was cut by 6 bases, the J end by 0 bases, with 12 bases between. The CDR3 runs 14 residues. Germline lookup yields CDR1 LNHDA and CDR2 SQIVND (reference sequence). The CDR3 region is CASSRAGSSYEQYF. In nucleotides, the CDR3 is TGTGCCAGTAGCCGGGCGGGAAGCTCCTACGAGCAGTACTTC. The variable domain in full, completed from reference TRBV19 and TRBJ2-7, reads DGGITQSPKYLFRKEGQNVTLSCEQNLNHDAMYWYRQDPGQGLRLIYYSQIVNDFQKGDIAEGYSVSREKKESFPLTVTSAQKNPTAFYLCASSRAGSSYEQYFGPGTRLTVT.

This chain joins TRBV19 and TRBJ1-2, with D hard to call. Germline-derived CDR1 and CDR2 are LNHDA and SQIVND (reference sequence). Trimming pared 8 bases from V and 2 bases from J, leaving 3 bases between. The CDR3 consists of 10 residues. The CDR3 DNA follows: TGTGCCAGTTACAACTATGGCTACACCTTC. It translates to CASYNYGYTF.

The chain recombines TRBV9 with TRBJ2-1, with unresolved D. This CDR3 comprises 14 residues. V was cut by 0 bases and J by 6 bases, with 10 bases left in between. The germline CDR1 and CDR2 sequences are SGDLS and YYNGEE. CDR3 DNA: TGTGCCAGCAGCGTAGGAGCGAGCGCCAATGAGCAGTTCTTC. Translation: CASSVGASANEQFF.

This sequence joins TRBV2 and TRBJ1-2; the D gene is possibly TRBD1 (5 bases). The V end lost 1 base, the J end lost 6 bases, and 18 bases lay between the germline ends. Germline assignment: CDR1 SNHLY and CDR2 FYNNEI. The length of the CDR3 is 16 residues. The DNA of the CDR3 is TGTGCCAGCAGTGAAGGCCAGGCCCTTAGGGGTAATGGCTACACCTTC. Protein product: CASSEGQALRGNGYTF. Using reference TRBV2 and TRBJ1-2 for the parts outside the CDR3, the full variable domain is EPEVTQTPSHQVTQMGQEVILRCVPISNHLYFYWYRQILGQKVEFLVSFYNNEISEKSEIFDDQFSVERPDGSNFTLKIRSTKLEDSAMYFCASSEGQALRGNGYTFGSGTRLTVV.

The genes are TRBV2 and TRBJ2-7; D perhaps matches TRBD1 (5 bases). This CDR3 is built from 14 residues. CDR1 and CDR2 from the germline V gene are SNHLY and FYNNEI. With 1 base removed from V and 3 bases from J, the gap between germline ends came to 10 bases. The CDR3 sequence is CASSEVSQGYEQYF. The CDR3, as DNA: TGTGCCAGCAGTGAAGTTTCCCAGGGCTACGAGCAGTACTTC. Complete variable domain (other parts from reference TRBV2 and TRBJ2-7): EPEVTQTPSHQVTQMGQEVILRCVPISNHLYFYWYRQILGQKVEFLVSFYNNEISEKSEIFDDQFSVERPDGSNFTLKIRSTKLEDSAMYFCASSEVSQGYEQYFGPGTRLTVT.

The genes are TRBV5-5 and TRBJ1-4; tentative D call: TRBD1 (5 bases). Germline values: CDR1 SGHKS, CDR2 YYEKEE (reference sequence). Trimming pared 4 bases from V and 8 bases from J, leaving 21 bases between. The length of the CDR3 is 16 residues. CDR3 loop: CASSKRQGAVTEKLFF. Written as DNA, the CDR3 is TGTGCCAGCAGCAAACGACAAGGGGCGGTTACCGAAAAACTGTTTTTT.

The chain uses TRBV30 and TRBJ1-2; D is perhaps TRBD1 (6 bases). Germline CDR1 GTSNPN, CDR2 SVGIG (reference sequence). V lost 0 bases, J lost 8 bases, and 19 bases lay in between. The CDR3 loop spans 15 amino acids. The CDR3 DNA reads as TGTGCCTGGAGTGTAGGCCCGACAGGTGCTATGGGCTACACCTTC. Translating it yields CAWSVGPTGAMGYTF.

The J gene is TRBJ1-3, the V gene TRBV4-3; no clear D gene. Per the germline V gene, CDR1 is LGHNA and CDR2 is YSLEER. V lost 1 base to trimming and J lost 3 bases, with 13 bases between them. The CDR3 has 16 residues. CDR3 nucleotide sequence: TGCGCCAGCAGCCAAGCGATAAAGGGAAATGGAAACACCATATATTTT. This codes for CASSQAIKGNGNTIYF.

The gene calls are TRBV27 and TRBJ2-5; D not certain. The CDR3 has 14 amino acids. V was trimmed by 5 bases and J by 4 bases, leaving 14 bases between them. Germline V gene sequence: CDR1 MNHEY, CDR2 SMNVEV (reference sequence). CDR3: CASSPELNIETQYF. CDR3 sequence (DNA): TGTGCCAGCAGTCCGGAATTAAACATAGAGACCCAGTACTTC.

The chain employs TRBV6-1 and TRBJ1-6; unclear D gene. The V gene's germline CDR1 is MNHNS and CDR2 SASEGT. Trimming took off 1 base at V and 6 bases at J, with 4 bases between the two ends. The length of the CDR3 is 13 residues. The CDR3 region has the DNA TGTGCCAGCAGTGAAGGCGGTAATTCACCCCTCCACTTT. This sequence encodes CASSEGGNSPLHF.

The CDR3 bases are TGTGCCAGCAGGGGACAGGGAGGGTTGTCCTACGAGCAGTACTTC. Translating it yields CASRGQGGLSYEQYF. This chain connects TRBV6-6 to TRBJ2-7, with 9 bases matching TRBD1. The CDR3 has 15 residues. V trimming: 6 bases; J trimming: 1 base; junction bases outside the gene matches: 7. Germline CDR1 and CDR2: MNHNY and SVGAGI (reference sequence).

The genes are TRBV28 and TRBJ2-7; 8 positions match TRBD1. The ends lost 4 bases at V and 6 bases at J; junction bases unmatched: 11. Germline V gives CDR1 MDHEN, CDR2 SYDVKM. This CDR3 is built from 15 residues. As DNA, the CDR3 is TGTGCCAGCAGTTATTTGGACAGGGATGTTTCCGAGCAGTACTTC. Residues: CASSYLDRDVSEQYF.

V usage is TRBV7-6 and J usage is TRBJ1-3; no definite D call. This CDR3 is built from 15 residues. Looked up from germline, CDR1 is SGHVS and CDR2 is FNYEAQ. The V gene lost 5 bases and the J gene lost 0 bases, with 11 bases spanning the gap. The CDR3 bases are TGTGCCAGCAGCCGGGGTCCCCTCTCTGGAAACACCATATATTTT. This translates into CASSRGPLSGNTIYF.

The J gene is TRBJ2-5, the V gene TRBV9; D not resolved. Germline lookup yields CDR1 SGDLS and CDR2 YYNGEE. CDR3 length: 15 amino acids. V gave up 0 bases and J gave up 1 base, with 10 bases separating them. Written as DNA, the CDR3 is TGTGCCAGCAGCGTAGGACTGTCGGCCCAAGAGACCCAGTACTTC. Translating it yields CASSVGLSAQETQYF.